This passage covers 21 T cell receptor beta chains from one sample sequenced in a study of shared clonotypes between healthy human individuals. Clones were read by immunoSEQ multiplex PCR, and TCRdb kept only the in-frame ones, dropping some. Here the sample spans about 1.5 million clones, 95% to 99% being singletons. The sample consisted of naive CD4+ T cells sorted from blood. Subset meaning: CD45RA+ positively selected. All receptors come from a man under 40 in good health.

V gene TRBV6-5 combines with J gene TRBJ1-5; no clear D. V was shortened by 4 bases and J by 4 bases, with 14 bases between the two germline ends. Germline CDR1 reads MNHEY; CDR2 reads SVGAGI. The CDR3 runs 15 residues. CDR3 sequence reads: CASSSVSSGNQPQHF. DNA for the CDR3: TGTGCCAGCAGTTCAGTTTCGTCGGGAAATCAGCCCCAGCATTTT.

V and J are TRBV16 and TRBJ2-7; D may be TRBD2 (5 bases). The CDR3 has 16 residues. Between the trimmed V and J ends, which lost 0 bases and 3 bases, there was a span of 15 bases. Germline V gene sequence: CDR1 KGHSY, CDR2 FQNENV. The CDR3 DNA sequence: TGTGCCAGCAGCCAATCGAGGACTCAATACTACTACGAGCAGTACTTC. Its protein product is CASSQSRTQYYYEQYF. Together with reference TRBV16 and TRBJ2-7, the CDR3 gives the full variable domain: GEEVAQTPKHLVRGEGQKAKLYCAPIKGHSYVFWYQQVLKNEFKFLISFQNENVFDETGMPKERFSAKCLPNSPCSLEIQATKLEDSAVYFCASSQSRTQYYYEQYFGPGTRLTVT.

The chain has TRBV28 and TRBJ1-2, with a weak D call TRBD1 (5 bases). V lost 2 bases, J lost 5 bases, and 12 bases lay in between. Per germline, CDR1 MDHEN and CDR2 SYDVKM. The CDR3 has 14 residues. The DNA of the CDR3 is TGTGCCAGCAGTTTACTTGGGCGGACATATGGCTACACCTTC. Translated: CASSLLGRTYGYTF.

CDR3 nucleotide sequence: TGTGCCTGGAGGAAGTCCTCCGCCCACGAGCAGTACTTC. Protein sequence: CAWRKSSAHEQYF. This chain uses TRBV30 with TRBJ2-7; no reliable D call. CDR3 length: 13 residues. Trimming stripped 3 bases from V and 5 bases from J, with 14 bases between. Germline CDR1 is GTSNPN and CDR2 is SVGIG (reference sequence).

Notes on this clone: The identical CDR3 is also encoded by other nucleotide sequences in the sample. This rearrangement joins TRBV11-2 to TRBJ2-7; no reliable D call. Trimming removed 0 bases from V and 1 base from J, with 7 bases in between. CDR1 is SGHAT, CDR2 FQNNGV, per germline. This CDR3 has 14 residues. CDR3 bases: TGTGCCAGCAGCTTAGAAGGGTCATCCTACGAGCAGTACTTC. Protein: CASSLEGSSYEQYF.

The chain links TRBV13 to TRBJ2-2, with 14 bases that match TRBD2. There are 22 residues in the CDR3. The V segment lost 2 bases and the J segment 2 bases; nucleotides outside the gene matches: 16. The germline V gene encodes CDR1 PRHDT and CDR2 FYEKMQ (reference sequence). The CDR3 DNA reads TGTGCCAGCAGCTTATTAATCCCGGGACTAGCGGGAGTAACGCCCAACACCGGGGAGCTGTTTTTT. Its protein product is CASSLLIPGLAGVTPNTGELFF.

V gene TRBV7-9 combines with J gene TRBJ2-5; possibly TRBD1 or TRBD2 for D (5 bases each). V lost 4 bases, J lost 1 base, and 13 bases lay in between. Germline assignment: CDR1 SEHNR and CDR2 FQNEAQ (reference sequence). The CDR3 has 15 amino acids. The chain's CDR3 is CASSSRSGTQETQYF. Here the CDR3 DNA reads TGTGCCAGCAGCTCTAGATCCGGGACCCAAGAGACCCAGTACTTC.

The table lists this clone with a count of one. CDR3 residues: CASKGTVASNQPQHF. The DNA of the CDR3 is TGTGCCAGCAAAGGGACAGTTGCGAGCAATCAGCCCCAGCATTTT. The rearrangement joins TRBV6-5 to TRBJ1-5, with 7 bases fitting TRBD1. The V gene's germline CDR1 is MNHEY and CDR2 SVGAGI. The J segment lost 1 base and the V segment lost 7 bases, leaving 7 bases of the junction unmatched. The CDR3 consists of 15 residues.

The chain couples TRBV5-1 to TRBJ1-4, with a possible D match to TRBD1 (6 bases). The CDR3 totals 16 residues. CDR1 SGHRS and CDR2 YFSETQ come from the germline V gene. V dropped 1 base and J dropped 0 bases, with 10 bases sitting between them. The CDR3 spells CASSLLGQSTNEKLFF. In DNA form, the CDR3 reads TGCGCCAGCAGCTTGTTAGGACAGTCAACTAATGAAAAACTGTTTTTT.

Details on this clone: Other DNA sequences in this specimen translate into the identical CDR3. The chain couples TRBV7-2 to TRBJ2-5; D unclear. The V end lost 5 bases, the J end lost 2 bases, and 12 bases lay between the germline ends. The CDR3 totals 14 residues. Looked up from germline, CDR1 is SGHTA and CDR2 is FQGNSA. The CDR3 DNA reads TGTGCCAGCAGCCTGAGCCGGGCTCAAGAGACCCAGTACTTC. Translated, it gives CASSLSRAQETQYF. Full variable domain (outside the CDR3, taken from reference TRBV7-2 and TRBJ2-5): GAGVSQSPSNKVTEKGKDVELRCDPISGHTALYWYRQSLGQGLEFLIYFQGNSAPDKSGLPSDRFSAERTGGSVSTLTIQRTQQEDSAVYLCASSLSRAQETQYFGPGTRLLVL.

V usage is TRBV6-1 and J usage is TRBJ2-7, with D perhaps matching TRBD1 or TRBD2 (5 bases each). Trimming stripped 3 bases from V and 1 base from J, with 10 bases between. The germline V gene has CDR1 MNHNS and CDR2 SASEGT. The CDR3 contains 14 residues. CDR3 coding DNA: TGTGCCAGCAGTGAGGGACGGGTATCCTACGAGCAGTACTTC. Translated, it gives CASSEGRVSYEQYF.

A word on this clone: The same CDR3 can be traced to other DNA sequences in this sample. The V and J genes are TRBV2 and TRBJ1-2; D unresolved. The CDR3 is 11 amino acids. Trimming left V 6 bases short and J 2 bases short, with 4 bases between. Germline V gene data show CDR1 as SNHLY and CDR2 as FYNNEI. For the CDR3, the DNA is TGTGCCAGCAGACCCAACTATGGCTACACCTTC. As protein: CASRPNYGYTF.

V and J are TRBV2 and TRBJ2-3; 10 positions match TRBD2. V dropped 7 bases and J dropped 14; count of bases not matched to a gene: 12. There are 13 residues in the CDR3. Germline lookup yields CDR1 SNHLY and CDR2 FYNNEI. The CDR3 spells CASKSSGSRTSYF. The DNA of the CDR3 is TGTGCCAGCAAGTCTAGCGGGAGTCGGACTTCGTATTTT.

The chain combines TRBV9 with TRBJ2-3; possible D gene TRBD2, 7 bases. V lost 0 bases to trimming and J lost 1 base, with 12 bases between them. Germline assignment: CDR1 SGDLS and CDR2 YYNGEE. CDR3 length equals 16 residues. The CDR3 spells CASSVAGGAGTDTQYF. CDR3 in DNA: TGTGCCAGCAGCGTAGCTGGGGGGGCAGGCACAGATACGCAGTATTTT.

V usage is TRBV28 and J usage is TRBJ1-1, with D uncertain. There are 16 residues in the CDR3. Germline CDR1 MDHEN, CDR2 SYDVKM. V lost 8 bases and J lost 0, with 19 bases in between. The CDR3: CASYARVWVLNTEAFF. The CDR3, as DNA: TGTGCCAGCTATGCACGAGTTTGGGTTTTGAACACTGAAGCTTTCTTT.

V usage is TRBV28 and J usage is TRBJ2-6; 7 positions match TRBD1. The CDR3 is 15 amino acids. The germline V gene has CDR1 MDHEN and CDR2 SYDVKM. J gave up 2 bases and V 5 bases, and 3 bases lay outside the gene matches. Here the CDR3 reads CASSRRGPGANVLTF. Written as DNA, the CDR3 is TGTGCCAGCAGTCGAAGGGGGCCTGGGGCCAACGTCCTGACTTTC.

With regard to this clone: The sample carries other DNA sequences with the same CDR3. CDR3 DNA sequence: TGCGCCAGCAGCTTGAGGCCAGCAAACACTGAAGCTTTCTTT. Its translation: CASSLRPANTEAFF. The chain combines TRBV5-1 with TRBJ1-1; D unclear. This CDR3 comprises 14 residues. Germline CDR1 and CDR2: SGHRS and YFSETQ. Between the trimmed V and J ends, which lost 1 base and 2 bases, there was a span of 9 bases.

This chain joins TRBV15 and TRBJ1-5, with D possibly matching TRBD1 (5 bases). The CDR3 sequence is 14 residues long. V lost 0 bases to trimming and J lost 6 bases, with 9 bases between them. Germline V gives CDR1 LNHNV, CDR2 YYDKDF (reference sequence). CDR3 sequence (DNA): TGTGCCACCAGCAGAGATGGCCAGGGTCAGCCCCAGCATTTT. The encoded protein is CATSRDGQGQPQHF.

This clone was recorded only once. CDR3 sequence reads: CASSLAVVLVGLETQYF. The CDR3 DNA sequence: TGCGCCAGCAGCTTGGCCGTAGTTCTGGTTGGGTTGGAGACCCAGTACTTC. The chain links TRBV5-1 to TRBJ2-5; D unresolved. The CDR3 loop spans 17 amino acids. Trimming stripped 0 bases from V and 5 bases from J, with 20 bases between. In germline, CDR1 is SGHRS, CDR2 YFSETQ.

In its sample, this clone was seen once. The chain couples TRBV2 to TRBJ1-2; no reliable D call. This CDR3 is built from 14 residues. CDR1 SNHLY and CDR2 FYNNEI come from the germline V gene. Trimming took off 1 base at V and 8 bases at J, with 14 bases between the two ends. The CDR3 reads CASSEERGPGGYTF. Written as DNA, the CDR3 is TGTGCCAGCAGTGAAGAGCGAGGGCCGGGGGGCTACACCTTC.

This rearrangement joins TRBV29-1 to TRBJ2-2; D might be TRBD1 (5 bases). V gave up 8 bases and J gave up 7 bases, with 11 bases separating them. CDR1 and CDR2 (germline): SQVTM, ANQGSEA. The CDR3 runs to 11 residues. The CDR3 DNA follows: TGCAGCACCCAGGGTAGCGGGGAGCTGTTTTTT. It specifies CSTQGSGELFF.